The 23 T cell receptor beta chains listed next were all sequenced from one sample in a study of technical replicates of blood from four donors. This table comes from immunoSEQ multiplex PCR, and its TCRdb copy is limited to in-frame clones, with some not included. Here the sample spans tens of thousands of clones, approximately 94% being singletons. Sequenced sample: T cells isolated from PBMCs. Receptors originate from a human donor in good health.

The CDR3 is CASSATTGGDEKLFF. CDR3 nucleotides: TGTGCCAGCAGCGCCACCACCGGGGGAGATGAAAAACTGTTTTTT. V and J are TRBV9 and TRBJ1-4, with a possible D match to TRBD1 (5 bases). Trimming stripped 3 bases from V and 6 bases from J, with 15 bases between. CDR1 is SGDLS and CDR2 is YYNGEE in the germline V gene. The CDR3 has 15 residues. The variable domain in full, with the rest retrieved from reference TRBV9 and TRBJ1-4, is DSGVTQTPKHLITATGQRVTLRCSPRSGDLSVYWYQQSLDQGLQFLIQYYNGEERAKGNILERFSAQQFPDLHSELNLSSLELGDSALYFCASSATTGGDEKLFFGSGTQLSVL.

This chain uses TRBV9 with TRBJ2-2; the D gene is possibly TRBD1 (6 bases). Germline loops: CDR1 SGDLS, CDR2 YYNGEE. Trimming took off 4 bases at V and 0 bases at J, with 10 bases between the two ends. This CDR3 comprises 15 residues. The chain's CDR3 is CASSWGRTNTGELFF. CDR3 in DNA: TGTGCCAGCAGCTGGGGGCGGACGAACACCGGGGAGCTGTTTTTT.

The chain combines TRBV14 with TRBJ1-1; D is undetermined. CDR1 is SGHDN and CDR2 is FVKESK in the germline V gene. Trimming took off 4 bases at V and 8 bases at J, with 11 bases between the two ends. The CDR3 contains 12 residues. CDR3 region: CASSPLQTEAFF. The CDR3 DNA follows: TGTGCCAGCAGCCCCCTCCAGACAGAAGCTTTCTTT.

The chain is built from TRBV6-1 and TRBJ1-5; a weak D match, TRBD1 (5 bases). The V end was cut by 7 bases, the J end by 6 bases, with 13 bases between. The CDR3 runs to 13 residues. In germline, CDR1 is MNHNS, CDR2 SASEGT. The CDR3 DNA follows: TGTGCCAGCACAGGCCAGGGATTTCAGCCCCAGCATTTT. Encoded protein: CASTGQGFQPQHF.

The V gene is TRBV11-2, the J gene TRBJ1-2; 9 bases fit TRBD1. V lost 5 bases, J lost 7 bases, and 5 bases stayed unmatched. Per germline, CDR1 SGHAT and CDR2 FQNNGV. The CDR3 is 13 residues long. The CDR3 DNA follows: TGTGCCAGCAGCCCATTGACAGGGGGTGGCTACACCTTC. Protein product: CASSPLTGGGYTF.

The chain is built from TRBV28 and TRBJ1-5; D perhaps matches TRBD1 (5 bases). The V gene lost 2 bases and the J gene lost 0 bases, with 8 bases spanning the gap. Germline CDR1 and CDR2: MDHEN and SYDVKM. CDR3 length equals 15 residues. The CDR3 loop is CASSLGHFSNQPQHF. The CDR3 coding sequence is TGTGCCAGCAGTTTAGGACACTTTAGCAATCAGCCCCAGCATTTT.

The CDR3 DNA reads TGCGCCAGCAGTGGAGGGGTAGCGGGGAAAGGTGAGCAGTTCTTC. As protein: CASSGGVAGKGEQFF. The chain uses TRBV10-1 and TRBJ2-1, with TRBD2 matching over 8 bases. Germline loops: CDR1 WNHNN, CDR2 SYGVQD (reference sequence). This CDR3 is 15 amino acids long. V shed 4 bases and J 9 bases; nucleotides not matched to a gene: 11.

This chain connects TRBV30 to TRBJ1-3, with D unresolved. Germline V gives CDR1 GTSNPN, CDR2 SVGIG (reference sequence). The CDR3 covers 14 residues. With 2 bases removed from V and 0 bases from J, the gap between germline ends came to 8 bases. The CDR3 here is CAWSLGSSGNTIYF. Written as DNA, the CDR3 is TGTGCCTGGAGTCTGGGGAGCTCTGGAAACACCATATATTTT.

This clone was seen once. The rearrangement uses TRBV4-2 and TRBJ2-2, with 9 nucleotides matching TRBD2. The CDR3 has 17 amino acids. CDR1 LGHNA and CDR2 YNFKEQ come from the germline V gene. Trimming at V came to 4 bases and at J to 2 bases, leaving 8 bases not matched to a gene. The CDR3 is CASSPLGLALNTGELFF. The CDR3 DNA is TGTGCCAGCAGCCCTCTCGGACTAGCGCTTAACACCGGGGAGCTGTTTTTT.

This chain uses TRBV5-1 with TRBJ2-7; a possible D gene is TRBD1 (6 bases). Per the germline V gene, CDR1 is SGHRS and CDR2 is YFSETQ. V lost 0 bases, J lost 5 bases, and 9 bases lay in between. This CDR3 region has 13 residues. The CDR3 DNA reads TGCGCCAGCAGCTTGGTTGGGGACAACGAGCAGTACTTC. Translation gives CASSLVGDNEQYF. The full variable domain, its missing parts supplied by reference TRBV5-1 and TRBJ2-7, is KAGVTQTPRYLIKTRGQQVTLSCSPISGHRSVSWYQQTPGQGLQFLFEYFSETQRNKGNFPGRFSGRQFSNSRSEMNVSTLELGDSALYLCASSLVGDNEQYFGPGTRLTVT.

The rearrangement uses TRBV2 and TRBJ1-2; D is perhaps TRBD1 (6 bases). Trimming shortened V by 6 bases and J by 6 bases, and 14 bases separated the two germline ends. CDR1 is SNHLY, CDR2 FYNNEI, per germline. CDR3 length equals 13 residues. The CDR3 spells CASRTGTQNGYTF. Written as DNA, the CDR3 is TGTGCCAGCAGGACTGGGACACAGAATGGCTACACCTTC.

V is TRBV18 and J is TRBJ2-7; 7 nucleotides align to TRBD2. V lost 0 bases and J lost 3; bases outside the gene matches: 11. The CDR3 covers 17 residues. Germline assignment: CDR1 KGHSH and CDR2 LQKENI. In nucleotides, the CDR3 is TGTGCCAGCTCACCACCGTCCACCCGCGGACTAGGCTACGAGCAGTACTTC. Amino acids: CASSPPSTRGLGYEQYF.

The J gene is TRBJ2-7, the V gene TRBV5-1; TRBD2 matches 11 bases. From germline, CDR1 is SGHRS and CDR2 YFSETQ. The CDR3 is 16 amino acids. The junction had 5 bases not matched to a gene; V was cut back by 0 bases and J by 3 bases. CDR3 sequence: CASSLDPLAGDYEQYF. The CDR3 DNA reads as TGCGCCAGCAGCTTGGACCCACTAGCGGGGGACTACGAGCAGTACTTC.

V usage is TRBV5-1 and J usage is TRBJ1-6; D uncertain. V was trimmed by 4 bases and J by 8 bases, leaving 19 bases between them. The CDR3 spans 16 residues. From germline, CDR1 is SGHRS and CDR2 YFSETQ. CDR3 sequence (DNA): TGCGCCAGCAGCCTAAGGAGTCCAAGACGAGATTCACCCCTCCACTTT. Translation gives CASSLRSPRRDSPLHF.

The chain is built from TRBV6-5 and TRBJ2-7, with a weak D call TRBD1 (6 bases). This CDR3 is built from 12 residues. Between the trimmed V and J ends, which lost 4 bases and 3 bases, there was a span of 7 bases. The germline V gene encodes CDR1 MNHEY and CDR2 SVGAGI. Here the CDR3 reads CASSFRGYEQYF. CDR3 DNA: TGTGCCAGCAGTTTCAGGGGCTACGAGCAGTACTTC.

The chain recombines TRBV19 with TRBJ1-2; perhaps TRBD1 as D (5 bases). CDR1 LNHDA and CDR2 SQIVND come from the germline V gene (reference sequence). The CDR3 has 11 amino acids. V lost 8 bases, J lost 4 bases, and 8 bases lay in between. The CDR3 DNA is TGTGCCAGTGGGGCCGGCTATGGCTACACCTTC. It codes for CASGAGYGYTF.

This clone was seen once. The CDR3 nucleotides read TGTGCCATCAGTGAGTCGATCAGCGAAGTAGCCAAAAACATTCAGTACTTC. This codes for CAISESISEVAKNIQYF. The chain combines TRBV10-3 with TRBJ2-4; no firm D call. Germline V CDR1 and CDR2: ENHRY, SYGVKD. The V gene lost 0 bases and the J gene lost 0 bases, with 12 bases spanning the gap. The CDR3 consists of 17 residues.

The chain uses TRBV27 and TRBJ2-2; TRBD2 agrees at 8 bases. The length of the CDR3 is 15 residues. J gave up 6 bases and V 3 bases, and 6 bases lay outside the gene matches. CDR1 and CDR2 from the germline V gene are MNHEY and SMNVEV (reference sequence). The CDR3 DNA reads as TGTGCCAGCAGTTTGGGTCTAGCGGGCGCCGGGGAGCTGTTTTTT. It is translated as CASSLGLAGAGELFF.

The rearrangement links TRBV19 to TRBJ2-2; TRBD2 matches 12 bases. The J segment lost 6 bases and the V segment lost 4 bases, leaving 15 bases of the junction unmatched. The CDR3 runs to 19 residues. CDR1 is LNHDA, CDR2 SQIVND, per germline (reference sequence). The CDR3 here is CASSKALTSGSVLAGELFF. The CDR3 DNA reads as TGTGCCAGTAGTAAGGCCCTGACTAGCGGGAGCGTATTGGCCGGGGAGCTGTTTTTT.

The chain has TRBV19 and TRBJ2-3, with 8 positions matching TRBD2. This CDR3 is 16 amino acids long. Germline assignment: CDR1 LNHDA and CDR2 SQIVND (reference sequence). The junction had 9 bases not matched to a gene; V was cut back by 5 bases and J by 2 bases. The CDR3 DNA follows: TGTGCCAGTAGTTCCCGGGGTAGCGGGACCACAGATACGCAGTATTTT. This translates into CASSSRGSGTTDTQYF.

V is TRBV11-3 and J is TRBJ2-7; 7 nucleotides align to TRBD1. Unmatched junction bases numbered 3, after V lost 4 bases and J lost 3 bases. Germline loops: CDR1 SGHNT, CDR2 YENEEA. CDR3 length equals 13 residues. This CDR3 is CASSWTGDYEQYF. As DNA, the CDR3 is TGTGCCAGCAGCTGGACAGGAGACTACGAGCAGTACTTC.

This chain connects TRBV7-9 to TRBJ2-2, with D hard to call. CDR1 is SEHNR, CDR2 FQNEAQ, per germline (reference sequence). V lost 0 bases to trimming and J lost 4 bases, with 6 bases between them. This CDR3 has 14 amino acids. The CDR3 loop is CASSLATRTGELFF. The DNA for the CDR3 is TGTGCCAGCAGCTTAGCGACACGCACCGGGGAGCTGTTTTTT.

The V gene is TRBV28, the J gene TRBJ2-1; D unclear. There are 13 residues in the CDR3. Trimming left V 2 bases short and J 6 bases short, with 8 bases between. CDR1 is MDHEN and CDR2 is SYDVKM in the germline V gene. In nucleotides, the CDR3 is TGTGCCAGCAGTTTACGAGTACCCAATGAGCAGTTCTTC. This codes for CASSLRVPNEQFF.